This TCR beta chain was retrieved from a study of cytomegalovirus exposure and HLA in healthy donors. Broader study findings: It was taken for granted in presence/absence analyses that sequencing depth across donors was roughly uniform. CMV serostatus stood as the only immune exposure information on hand. Indistinguishability led to the exclusion of some V segments, TRBV6-2 and TRBV6-3 included. On later analysis, the bulk of CMV-associated TCR beta chains appeared to be HLA-restricted.

With 60 Vbeta and 13 Jbeta primers, the PCR was carried out. The data were produced by immunoSEQ multiplex PCR, yet TCRdb's version contains in-frame clones alone and is incomplete. Among 80,000 to 95,000 clones listed, over 55% were seen once. The CDR3 length is 13 residues. Germline V gives CDR1 SNHLY, CDR2 FYNNEI. J was trimmed by 8 bases and V by 5 bases; bases with no gene match: 5. This clone was counted a few times. Its specificity is unknown. This chain links TRBV2 with TRBJ2-2; TRBD2 matches 7 bases. The clonotype comes from a woman younger than 35 in good health and CMV-seropositive. Sequencing used PBMCs. CDR3 sequence reads: CASSWGGSGELFF. DNA for the CDR3: TGTGCCAGCAGTTGGGGGGGATCAGGGGAGCTGTTTTTT.